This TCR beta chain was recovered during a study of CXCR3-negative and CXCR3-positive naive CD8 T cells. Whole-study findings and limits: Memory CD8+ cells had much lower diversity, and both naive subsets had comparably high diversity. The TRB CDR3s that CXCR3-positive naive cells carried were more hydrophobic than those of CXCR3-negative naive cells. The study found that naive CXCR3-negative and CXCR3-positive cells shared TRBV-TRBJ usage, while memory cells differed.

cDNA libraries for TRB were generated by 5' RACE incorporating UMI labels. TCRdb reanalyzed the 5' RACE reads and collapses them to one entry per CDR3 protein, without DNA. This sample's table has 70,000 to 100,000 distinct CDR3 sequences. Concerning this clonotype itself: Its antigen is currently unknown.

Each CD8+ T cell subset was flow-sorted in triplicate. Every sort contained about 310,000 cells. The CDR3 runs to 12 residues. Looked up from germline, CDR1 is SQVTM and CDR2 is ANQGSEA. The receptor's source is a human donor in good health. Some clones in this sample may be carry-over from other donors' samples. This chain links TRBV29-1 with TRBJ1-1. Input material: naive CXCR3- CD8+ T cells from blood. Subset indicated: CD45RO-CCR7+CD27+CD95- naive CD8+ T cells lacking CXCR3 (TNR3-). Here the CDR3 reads CSEGPPNTEAFF.